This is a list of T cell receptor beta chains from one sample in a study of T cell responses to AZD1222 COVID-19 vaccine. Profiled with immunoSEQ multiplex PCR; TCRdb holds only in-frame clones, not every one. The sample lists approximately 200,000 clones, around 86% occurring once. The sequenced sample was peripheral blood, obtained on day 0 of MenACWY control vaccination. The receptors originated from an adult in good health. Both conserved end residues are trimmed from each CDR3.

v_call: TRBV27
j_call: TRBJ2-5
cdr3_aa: ASRPWNQETQY

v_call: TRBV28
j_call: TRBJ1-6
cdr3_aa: ASSPQTVRNSPLH

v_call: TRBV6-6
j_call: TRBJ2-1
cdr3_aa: ASTKGTGNNEQF

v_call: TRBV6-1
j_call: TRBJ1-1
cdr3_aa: ASSEAPGSKNTEAF

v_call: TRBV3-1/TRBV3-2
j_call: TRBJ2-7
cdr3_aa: ASSQGGRSDEQY

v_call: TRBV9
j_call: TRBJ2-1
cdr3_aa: ASSDSGLAGGDFYNEQF

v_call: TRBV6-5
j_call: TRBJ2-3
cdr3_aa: ASGTSGGRTDTQY

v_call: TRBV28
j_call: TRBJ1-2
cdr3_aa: ASSPGDSIYGYT

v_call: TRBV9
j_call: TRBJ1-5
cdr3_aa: ASSPGTAPHQPQH

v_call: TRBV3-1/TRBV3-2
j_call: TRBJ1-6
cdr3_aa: ASSQRGGGLNSPLH

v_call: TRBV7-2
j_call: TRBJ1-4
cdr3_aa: ASSFGVANEKLF

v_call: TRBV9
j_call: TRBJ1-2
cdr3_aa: ASSVGTRNYGYT

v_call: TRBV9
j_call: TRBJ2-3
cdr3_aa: ASSARTGSSTDTQY

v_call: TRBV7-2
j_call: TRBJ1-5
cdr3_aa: ASSLGYGYSQPQH

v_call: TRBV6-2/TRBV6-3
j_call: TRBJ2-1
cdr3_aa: ASSYHMGVDGNEQF

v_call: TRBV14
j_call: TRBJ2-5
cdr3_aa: ASSRLVSGETQY

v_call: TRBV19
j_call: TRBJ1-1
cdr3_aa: ASSQWGQGGAKAF

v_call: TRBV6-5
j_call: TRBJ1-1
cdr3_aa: ASRTDGSANTEAF

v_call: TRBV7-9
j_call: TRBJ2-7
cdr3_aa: ASGKGQGGLGSYEQY

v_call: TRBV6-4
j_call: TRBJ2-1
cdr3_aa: ASSDTGQGESNEQF

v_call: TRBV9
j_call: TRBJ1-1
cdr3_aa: ASSVGAANTEAF

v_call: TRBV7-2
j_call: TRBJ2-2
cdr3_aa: ASSQGVDTGELF

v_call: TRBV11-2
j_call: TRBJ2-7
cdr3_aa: ASSLDGTFYEQY

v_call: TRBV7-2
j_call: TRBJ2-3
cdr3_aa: ASSRPVAGGLSTDTQY

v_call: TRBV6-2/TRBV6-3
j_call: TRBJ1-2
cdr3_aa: ASSQPDRSWGYT

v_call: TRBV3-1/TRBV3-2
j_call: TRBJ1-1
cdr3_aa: ASSRSGGTEAF

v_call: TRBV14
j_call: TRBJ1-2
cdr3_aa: ASSRAGTSPSYGYT

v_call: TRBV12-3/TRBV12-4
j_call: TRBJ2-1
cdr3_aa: ASSTGLGNEQF

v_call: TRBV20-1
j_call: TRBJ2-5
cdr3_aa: SAGGETQY

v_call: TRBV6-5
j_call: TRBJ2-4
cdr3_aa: ASRGLSGAKNIQY

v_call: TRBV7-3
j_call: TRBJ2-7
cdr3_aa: ASSSGQFYEQY

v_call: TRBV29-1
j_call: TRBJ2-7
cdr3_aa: SVLGASGSENEQY

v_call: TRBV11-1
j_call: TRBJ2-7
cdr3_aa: ASSLDLQGHRYEQY

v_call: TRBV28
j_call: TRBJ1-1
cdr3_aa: ASSLLDSTSTEAF

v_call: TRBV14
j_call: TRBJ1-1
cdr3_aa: ASSQNEDTEAF

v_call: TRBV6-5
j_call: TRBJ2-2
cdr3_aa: ASSLGRDTGELF

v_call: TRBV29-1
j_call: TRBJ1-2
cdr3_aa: SVEAQGAGYGYT

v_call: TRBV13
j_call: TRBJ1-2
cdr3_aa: ASSNPTVNYGYT

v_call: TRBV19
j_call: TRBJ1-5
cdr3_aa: ASSPVNNQPQH

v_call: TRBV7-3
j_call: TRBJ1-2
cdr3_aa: ASSFTGGIGYT

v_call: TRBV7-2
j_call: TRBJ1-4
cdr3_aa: ASSLDGAAATNEKLF

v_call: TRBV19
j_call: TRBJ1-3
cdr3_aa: ASSQGTSGNTIY

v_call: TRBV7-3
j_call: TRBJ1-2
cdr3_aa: ASSLDGQGVYGYT

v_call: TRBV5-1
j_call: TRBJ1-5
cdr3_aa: ASSPGNQRNQPQH

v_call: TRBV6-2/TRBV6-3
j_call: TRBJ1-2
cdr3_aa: ASSPTAIDRFRPNYGYT

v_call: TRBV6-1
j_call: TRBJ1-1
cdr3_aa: ASSDVFTEAF

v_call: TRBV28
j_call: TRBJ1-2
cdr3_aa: ASSPQGPRAYT

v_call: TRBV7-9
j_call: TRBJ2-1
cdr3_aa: ASSLAGDRQF

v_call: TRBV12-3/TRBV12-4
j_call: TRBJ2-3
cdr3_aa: ASSLVDTQY

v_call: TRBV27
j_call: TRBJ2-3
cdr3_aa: ASSFGASGVTDTQY